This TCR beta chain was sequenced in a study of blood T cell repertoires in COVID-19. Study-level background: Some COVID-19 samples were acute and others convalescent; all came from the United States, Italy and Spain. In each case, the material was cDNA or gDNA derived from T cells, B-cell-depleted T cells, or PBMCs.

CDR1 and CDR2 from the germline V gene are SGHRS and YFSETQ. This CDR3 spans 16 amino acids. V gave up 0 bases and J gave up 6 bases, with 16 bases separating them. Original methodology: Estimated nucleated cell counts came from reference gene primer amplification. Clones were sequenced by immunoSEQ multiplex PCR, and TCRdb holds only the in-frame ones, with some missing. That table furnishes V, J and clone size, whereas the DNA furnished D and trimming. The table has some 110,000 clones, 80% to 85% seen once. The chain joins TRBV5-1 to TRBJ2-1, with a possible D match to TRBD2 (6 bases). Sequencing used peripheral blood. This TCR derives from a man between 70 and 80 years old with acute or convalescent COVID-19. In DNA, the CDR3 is TGCGCCAGCAGCTTGGGCCGCGGGGTGTATTCCAATGAGCAGTTCTTC. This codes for CASSLGRGVYSNEQFF.